The source of this TCR beta chain is a study of T-cell memory formation after mild COVID-19. Study as a whole: Each donor largely had its own TCR clusters. General observations from the study: SARS-CoV-2 specificity was not confirmed for second-wave clones peaking on day 37.

TCRdb called the 5' RACE reads again in MiXCR, with one record for every CDR3 protein. The sample consists of 350,000 or so distinct CDR3 sequences, more than 20% of them appearing once. The CDR3 extends over 14 amino acids. The germline gives CDR1 MNHEY, CDR2 SVGEGT. Trimming stripped 4 bases from V and 12 bases from J, with 21 bases between. This clonotype has only a few counts. The antigen is not known. The sample consisted of PBMCs or a T cell subset sorted from them (not recorded which). The origin of this receptor is an adult woman who had mild COVID-19 (a few samples of this study predate the infection). Cell type and time point are not known. V usage is TRBV6-2 or TRBV6-3 and J usage is TRBJ1-1; D is possibly TRBD1 (5 bases). CDR3 residues: CASSSFTEGLSPFF. The CDR3 nucleotides read TGTGCCAGCAGTTCATTTACGGAGGGACTGTCGCCTTTCTTT.